This T cell receptor beta chain is drawn from a study of beta chain features in type 1 diabetes. About the study: Age, gender and cell yields were similar between patients and healthy donors.

This clone showed up just a few times. The target antigen is unknown. The study's findings and limits: Shortening that was moderate but significant affected the TCRB CDR3s of Type 1 diabetes patients in all four CD4+ subsets.

Per the germline V gene, CDR1 is MGHRA and CDR2 is YSYEKL. CDR3 length: 15 residues. V lost 1 base, J lost 4 bases, and 13 bases lay in between. Expressed TCRB transcripts were sequenced after all isolated RNA was converted to cDNA. Repertoires were generated with immunoSEQ multiplex PCR, while TCRdb's copy carries only in-frame clones and drops some. The sample includes about 400,000 clones, roughly 13% seen only once; the top ten take 0.0085% to 0.012%. Sorted populations were all over 98% pure. The chain carries TRBV4-1 and TRBJ1-1, with TRBD1 as a possible D gene (5 bases). The sequence was obtained from a woman between 18 and 29 years old with type 1 diabetes. Sequencing was done on a sample of naive CD4+ T cells from blood. Here the CDR3 DNA reads TGCGCCAGCAGCCAAGCGGGGGGTGGGGGCACTGAAGCTTTCTTT. Residues: CASSQAGGGGTEAFF.